One and the same sample provided the 21 T cell receptor beta chains below, sequenced in a study of immune cell composition in non-small cell lung cancer. Profiled with immunoSEQ multiplex PCR; TCRdb holds only in-frame clones, not every one. The sample has 12,000 to 15,000 clones, around 75% seen once. Specimen: lung tumor tissue. These receptors were taken from a human donor with non-small cell lung cancer.

The chain combines TRBV6-4 with TRBJ2-3; TRBD1 matches at 10 bases. The CDR3 is made up of 15 amino acids. Germline V gene data show CDR1 as MRHNA and CDR2 as SNTAGT. The V gene end was trimmed by 3 bases and the J gene end by 4 bases; junction bases not matched to a gene: 4. The CDR3 here is CASSETGTGADTQYF. DNA for the CDR3: TGTGCCAGCAGTGAGACCGGGACAGGGGCAGATACGCAGTATTTT.

The chain carries TRBV6-1 and TRBJ2-7; tentatively, D is TRBD1 (6 bases). This CDR3 spans 15 amino acids. V lost 3 bases, J lost 0 bases, and 12 bases lay in between. Germline lookup yields CDR1 MNHNS and CDR2 SASEGT. The CDR3 protein is CASSDGDTTSYEQYF. The CDR3 DNA reads TGTGCCAGCAGTGATGGGGACACGACCTCCTACGAGCAGTACTTC.

In this sample, this clone turned up a few times. The V call is TRBV7-9, the J call TRBJ1-2; 9 nucleotides match TRBD1. The germline V gene has CDR1 SEHNR and CDR2 FQNEAQ (reference sequence). Losses at the gene ends were 5 bases for V and 9 bases for J; bases not matched to a gene: 13. CDR3 length equals 15 residues. This CDR3 is CASSPWRGQGARYTF. DNA for the CDR3: TGTGCCAGCAGCCCCTGGCGGGGACAGGGCGCGCGCTACACCTTC.

This chain links TRBV28 with TRBJ1-2, with 10 bases that match TRBD1. Germline trimming cut 6 bases from V and 7 bases from J; bases unmatched to any gene: 14. The germline CDR1 and CDR2 sequences are MDHEN and SYDVKM. The CDR3 is 16 amino acids. CDR3 residues: CASRNAGTGAHGGYTF. The CDR3 DNA reads TGTGCCAGCAGAAACGCCGGGACAGGGGCGCACGGTGGCTACACCTTC.

The genes are TRBV5-8 and TRBJ2-2; TRBD1 matches 9 bases. This CDR3 is built from 15 residues. V was clipped by 5 bases and J by 5 bases; unmatched bases: 7. Germline V gene sequence: CDR1 SGHTS, CDR2 YDEGEE. Here the CDR3 DNA reads TGTGCCAGCAGTTGGGGGACAGGGTGGACCGGGGAGCTGTTTTTT. Its translation: CASSWGTGWTGELFF.

The chain combines TRBV11-1 with TRBJ2-1; 10 bases align to TRBD2. This CDR3 region has 16 residues. J was trimmed by 5 bases and V by 2 bases; bases with no gene match: 6. The germline gives CDR1 SGHAT, CDR2 FQDESV (reference sequence). The CDR3 nucleotides read TGTGCCAGCAGCTTATCAACTAGCGGGATCAACAATGAGCAGTTCTTC. Translated: CASSLSTSGINNEQFF.

The genes are TRBV11-2 and TRBJ2-7, with D maybe TRBD1 (6 bases). Germline CDR1 reads SGHAT; CDR2 reads FQNNGV. CDR3 length: 15 amino acids. V was shortened by 0 bases and J by 2 bases, with 11 bases between the two germline ends. The CDR3 sequence: CASSLEGGTTYEQYF. The CDR3 DNA reads TGTGCCAGCAGCTTAGAAGGGGGAACAACCTACGAGCAGTACTTC.

As DNA, the CDR3 is TGTGCCAGCAGCTTATCCCAGGGTTATCAGCCCCAGCATTTT. Translation: CASSLSQGYQPQHF. The rearrangement joins TRBV7-2 to TRBJ1-5; D may be TRBD1 (5 bases). Germline assignment: CDR1 SGHTA and CDR2 FQGNSA. V shed 2 bases and J shed 5 bases, with 10 bases lying between them. This CDR3 is built from 14 residues. Together with reference TRBV7-2 and TRBJ1-5, the CDR3 gives the full variable domain: GAGVSQSPSNKVTEKGKDVELRCDPISGHTALYWYRQSLGQGLEFLIYFQGNSAPDKSGLPSDRFSAERTGGSVSTLTIQRTQQEDSAVYLCASSLSQGYQPQHFGDGTRLSIL.

This clone came up once. The V and J genes are TRBV4-1 and TRBJ1-5; 7 bases align to TRBD1. V trimming: 0 bases; J trimming: 3 bases; junction bases outside the gene matches: 2. This CDR3 has 15 amino acids. Germline V gene sequence: CDR1 MGHRA, CDR2 YSYEKL. The CDR3: CASSQDDRANQPQHF. The CDR3 nucleotides are TGCGCCAGCAGCCAAGATGACAGGGCCAATCAGCCCCAGCATTTT.

V gene TRBV5-5 combines with J gene TRBJ2-3; D is possibly TRBD1 (5 bases). Germline CDR1 SGHKS, CDR2 YYEKEE (reference sequence). Trimming took 4 bases from V and 0 from J, leaving 12 bases between them. The CDR3 is 15 amino acids. DNA of the CDR3: TGTGCCAGCAGCCATGACAGATCTAGCACAGATACGCAGTATTTT. It specifies CASSHDRSSTDTQYF. Together with reference TRBV5-5 and TRBJ2-3, the CDR3 gives the full variable domain: DAGVTQSPTHLIKTRGQQVTLRCSPISGHKSVSWYQQVLGQGPQFIFQYYEKEERGRGNFPDRFSARQFPNYSSELNVNALLLGDSALYLCASSHDRSSTDTQYFGPGTRLTVL.

This clone came up once. This chain joins TRBV5-1 and TRBJ2-3, with a possible D match to TRBD1 (6 bases). CDR1 and CDR2 (germline): SGHRS, YFSETQ. The CDR3 is 12 residues long. Deletions cut 0 bases from V and 14 bases from J, with 13 bases between. CDR3 nucleotides: TGCGCCAGCAGCTTGGAGGACAGCGCCAGGTATTTT. Residues: CASSLEDSARYF. The entire variable domain, with the rest obtained from reference TRBV5-1 and TRBJ2-3, is as follows: KAGVTQTPRYLIKTRGQQVTLSCSPISGHRSVSWYQQTPGQGLQFLFEYFSETQRNKGNFPGRFSGRQFSNSRSEMNVSTLELGDSALYLCASSLEDSARYFGPGTRLTVL.

On this clone: The sample holds other DNA sequences that translate to the same CDR3. The chain recombines TRBV7-2 with TRBJ1-1; possibly TRBD1 for D (6 bases). CDR3 size: 14 residues. Germline CDR1 is SGHTA and CDR2 is FQGNSA. V dropped 3 bases and J dropped 1 base, with 9 bases sitting between them. DNA of the CDR3: TGTGCCAGCAGCTTCAGGGGTACGAACACTGAAGCTTTCTTT. Translated: CASSFRGTNTEAFF. Looking up the rest from reference TRBV7-2 and TRBJ1-1 gives the full variable domain: GAGVSQSPSNKVTEKGKDVELRCDPISGHTALYWYRQSLGQGLEFLIYFQGNSAPDKSGLPSDRFSAERTGGSVSTLTIQRTQQEDSAVYLCASSFRGTNTEAFFGQGTRLTVV.

This chain joins TRBV18 and TRBJ2-1, with a weak D call TRBD1 (5 bases). CDR3 length: 14 residues. V was shortened by 1 base and J by 6 bases, with 10 bases between the two germline ends. Germline lookup yields CDR1 KGHSH and CDR2 LQKENI. The CDR3 spells CASSPRTQFNEQFF. DNA of the CDR3: TGTGCCAGCTCACCACGGACACAGTTCAATGAGCAGTTCTTC.

The chain combines TRBV5-6 with TRBJ1-2, with 10 bases matching TRBD1. The CDR3 sequence is 15 residues long. Germline V lookup: CDR1 SGHDT, CDR2 YYEEEE. Losses at the gene ends were 4 bases for V and 8 bases for J; bases not matched to a gene: 11. The CDR3, as DNA: TGTGCCAGCAGCCGACCCTGGGACAGGGGACAAGGCTACACCTTC. Translated: CASSRPWDRGQGYTF.

This clone was detected once. The CDR3 sequence is CAWRRASGILYNEQFF. CDR3 DNA sequence: TGTGCCTGGCGTAGGGCTAGCGGAATCCTATACAATGAGCAGTTCTTC. V is TRBV30 and J is TRBJ2-1, with TRBD2 matching 7 bases. The CDR3 is 16 amino acids. The V and J ends lost 5 bases and 4 bases, in that order; junction bases with no gene match: 14. CDR1 is GTSNPN and CDR2 is SVGIG in the germline V gene (reference sequence).

The V and J genes are TRBV28 and TRBJ1-5; a weak D match, TRBD1 (5 bases). Trimming cost V 7 bases and J 5 bases, with 24 bases left between them. The germline V gene encodes CDR1 MDHEN and CDR2 SYDVKM. The length of the CDR3 is 17 residues. The CDR3 DNA sequence: TGTGCCAGCAACCCCCTTGGGGGGGACGGTATTGATCAGCCCCAGCATTTT. Translating it yields CASNPLGGDGIDQPQHF.

This chain connects TRBV7-8 to TRBJ1-4; 8 positions agree with TRBD1. The CDR3 sequence is 18 residues long. CDR1 and CDR2 from the germline V gene are SGHVS and FQNEAQ. Losses at the gene ends were 7 bases for V and 2 bases for J; bases not matched to a gene: 15. The CDR3 sequence is CASTFRTGPFVTNEKLFF. The DNA of the CDR3 is TGTGCCAGCACCTTCCGGACAGGGCCATTTGTCACTAATGAAAAACTGTTTTTT.

This chain joins TRBV28 and TRBJ2-3; D might be TRBD1 (6 bases). The CDR3 sequence is 16 residues long. Germline V lookup: CDR1 MDHEN, CDR2 SYDVKM. Between the trimmed V and J ends, which lost 7 bases and 4 bases, there was a span of 21 bases. The CDR3 region is CASNSRKQGVPDTQYF. The DNA for the CDR3 is TGTGCCAGCAACTCTCGGAAACAGGGTGTGCCAGATACGCAGTATTTT.

The chain is built from TRBV7-9 and TRBJ1-6, with 9 bases aligning to TRBD1. Losses at the gene ends were 5 bases for V and 3 bases for J; bases not matched to a gene: 8. This CDR3 is 17 amino acids long. Germline lookup yields CDR1 SEHNR and CDR2 FQNEAQ (reference sequence). CDR3 nucleotides: TGTGCCAGCAGCAAAAAGACAGGGGGACTCTATAATTCACCCCTCCACTTT. It codes for CASSKKTGGLYNSPLHF.

This sequence joins TRBV7-9 and TRBJ2-1, with 9 bases that match TRBD2. The germline V gene encodes CDR1 SEHNR and CDR2 FQNEAQ (reference sequence). CDR3 length: 15 residues. Germline trimming cut 1 base from V and 9 bases from J; bases unmatched to any gene: 7. CDR3 residues: CASSLGGLASGEQFF. CDR3 DNA sequence: TGTGCCAGCAGCTTAGGGGGACTAGCAAGTGGTGAGCAGTTCTTC.

The genes are TRBV27 and TRBJ1-2, with 8 bases fitting TRBD1. CDR1 is MNHEY and CDR2 is SMNVEV in the germline V gene (reference sequence). The CDR3 is 15 residues long. The trim removed 5 bases at V and 7 bases at J, leaving 12 bases unmatched. The CDR3 is CASSPRDRPAAGYTF. CDR3 nucleotides: TGTGCCAGCAGTCCACGGGACAGGCCGGCGGCTGGCTACACCTTC.